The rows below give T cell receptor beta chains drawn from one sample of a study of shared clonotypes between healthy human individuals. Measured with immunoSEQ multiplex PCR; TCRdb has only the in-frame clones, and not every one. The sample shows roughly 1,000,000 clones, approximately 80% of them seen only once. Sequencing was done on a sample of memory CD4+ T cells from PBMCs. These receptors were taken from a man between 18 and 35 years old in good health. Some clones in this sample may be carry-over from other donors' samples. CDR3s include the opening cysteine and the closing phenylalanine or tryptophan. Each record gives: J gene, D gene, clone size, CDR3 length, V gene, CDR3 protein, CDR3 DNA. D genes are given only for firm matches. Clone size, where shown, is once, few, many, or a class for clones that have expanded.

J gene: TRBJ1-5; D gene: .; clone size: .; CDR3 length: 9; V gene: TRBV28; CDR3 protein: CASGKPQHF; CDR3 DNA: TGTGCCAGCGGGAAGCCCCAGCATTTT
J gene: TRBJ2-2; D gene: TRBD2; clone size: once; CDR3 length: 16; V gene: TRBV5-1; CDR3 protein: CASSLNGRAETGELFF; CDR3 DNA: TGCGCCAGCAGCTTGAACGGGAGGGCGGAGACCGGGGAGCTGTTTTTT
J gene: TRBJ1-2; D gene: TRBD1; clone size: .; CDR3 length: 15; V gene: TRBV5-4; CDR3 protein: CASSIPTGANYGYTF; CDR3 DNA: TGTGCCAGCAGCATACCGACAGGGGCTAACTATGGCTACACCTTC
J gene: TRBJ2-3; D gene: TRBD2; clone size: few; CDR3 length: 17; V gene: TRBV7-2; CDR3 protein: CASSSGQAGGRTDTQYF; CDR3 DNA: TGTGCCAGCAGCTCGGGTCAAGCGGGAGGGCGAACAGATACGCAGTATTTT
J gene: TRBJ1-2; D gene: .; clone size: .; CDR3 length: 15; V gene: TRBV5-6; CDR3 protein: CASSLDRRENDGYTF; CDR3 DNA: TGTGCCAGCAGCTTAGATCGCAGGGAGAATGATGGCTACACCTTC
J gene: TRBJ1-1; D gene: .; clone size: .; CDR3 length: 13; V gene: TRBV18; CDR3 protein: CASSETPDTEAFF; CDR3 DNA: TGTGCCAGCTCCGAGACACCAGACACTGAAGCTTTCTTT
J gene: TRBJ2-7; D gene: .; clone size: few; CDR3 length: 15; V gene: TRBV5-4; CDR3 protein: CASSPTGPGGYEQYF; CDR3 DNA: TGTGCCAGCAGCCCTACAGGGCCTGGAGGATACGAGCAGTACTTC
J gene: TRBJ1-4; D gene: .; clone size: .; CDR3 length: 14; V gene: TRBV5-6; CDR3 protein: CASSSDRWNEKLFF; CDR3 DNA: TGTGCCAGCAGCTCGGACAGATGGAATGAAAAACTGTTTTTT
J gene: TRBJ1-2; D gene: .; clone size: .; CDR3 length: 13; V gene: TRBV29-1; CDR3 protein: CSALPVGGYGYTF; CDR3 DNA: TGCAGCGCCCTCCCGGTAGGGGGCTATGGCTACACCTTC
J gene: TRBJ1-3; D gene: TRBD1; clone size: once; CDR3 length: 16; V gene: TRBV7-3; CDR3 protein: CASSLMGQSSGNTIYF; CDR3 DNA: TGTGCCAGCAGCTTAATGGGACAGAGCTCTGGAAACACCATATATTTT
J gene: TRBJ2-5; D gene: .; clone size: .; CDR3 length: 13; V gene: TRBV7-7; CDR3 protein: CASSPPGVETQYF; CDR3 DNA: TGTGCCAGCAGCCCCCCTGGGGTAGAGACCCAGTACTTC
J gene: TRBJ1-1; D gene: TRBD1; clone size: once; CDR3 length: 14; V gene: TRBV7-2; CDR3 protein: CASSSRGGNTEAFF; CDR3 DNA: TGTGCCAGCAGCTCCAGGGGGGGGAACACTGAAGCTTTCTTT
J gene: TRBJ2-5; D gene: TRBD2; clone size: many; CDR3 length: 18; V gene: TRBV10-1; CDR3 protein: CASNIGLAGGMDGETQYF; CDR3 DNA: TGCGCCAGCAACATAGGACTAGCGGGAGGGATGGATGGAGAGACCCAGTACTTC
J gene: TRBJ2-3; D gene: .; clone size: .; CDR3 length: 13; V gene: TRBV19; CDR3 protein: CASSLRLGDTQYF; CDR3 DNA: TGTGCCAGTAGTCTTCGCCTAGGGGATACGCAGTATTTT
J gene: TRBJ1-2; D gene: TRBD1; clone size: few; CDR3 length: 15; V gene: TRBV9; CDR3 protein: CASSVAGQGNYGYTF; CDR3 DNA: TGTGCCAGCAGCGTAGCGGGACAGGGGAACTATGGCTACACCTTC
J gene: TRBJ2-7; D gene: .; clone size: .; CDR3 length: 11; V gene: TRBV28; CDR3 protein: CASLGGREQYF; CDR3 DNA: TGTGCCAGCCTAGGGGGGCGCGAGCAGTACTTC